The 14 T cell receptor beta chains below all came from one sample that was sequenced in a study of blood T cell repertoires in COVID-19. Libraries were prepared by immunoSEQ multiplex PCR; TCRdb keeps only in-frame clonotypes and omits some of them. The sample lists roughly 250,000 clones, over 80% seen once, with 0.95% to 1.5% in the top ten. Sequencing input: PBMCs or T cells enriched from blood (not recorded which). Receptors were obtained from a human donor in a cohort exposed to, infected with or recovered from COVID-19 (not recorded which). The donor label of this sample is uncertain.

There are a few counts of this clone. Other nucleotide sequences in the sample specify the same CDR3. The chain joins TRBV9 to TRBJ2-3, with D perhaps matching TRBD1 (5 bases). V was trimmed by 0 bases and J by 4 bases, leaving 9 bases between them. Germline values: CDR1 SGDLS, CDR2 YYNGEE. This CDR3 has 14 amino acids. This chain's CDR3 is CASSVGGSPDTQYF. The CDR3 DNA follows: TGTGCCAGCAGCGTAGGGGGCAGCCCAGATACGCAGTATTTT. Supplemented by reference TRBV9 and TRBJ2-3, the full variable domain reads DSGVTQTPKHLITATGQRVTLRCSPRSGDLSVYWYQQSLDQGLQFLIQYYNGEERAKGNILERFSAQQFPDLHSELNLSSLELGDSALYFCASSVGGSPDTQYFGPGTRLTVL.

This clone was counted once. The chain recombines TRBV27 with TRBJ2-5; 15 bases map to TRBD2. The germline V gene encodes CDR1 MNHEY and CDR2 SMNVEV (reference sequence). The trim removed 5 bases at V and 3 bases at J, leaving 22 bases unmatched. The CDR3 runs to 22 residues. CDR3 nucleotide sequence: TGTGCCAGCAGTCCCTCCCCCGTCGGACTAGCGGGGGGGCCCCTACTAAAAGAGACCCAGTACTTC. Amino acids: CASSPSPVGLAGGPLLKETQYF.

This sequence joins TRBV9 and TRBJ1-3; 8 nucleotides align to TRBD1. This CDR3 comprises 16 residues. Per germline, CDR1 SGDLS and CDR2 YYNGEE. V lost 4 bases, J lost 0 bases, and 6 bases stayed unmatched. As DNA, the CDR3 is TGTGCCAGCAGCTCGCGACAGGGGCCCTCTGGAAACACCATATATTTT. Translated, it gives CASSSRQGPSGNTIYF.

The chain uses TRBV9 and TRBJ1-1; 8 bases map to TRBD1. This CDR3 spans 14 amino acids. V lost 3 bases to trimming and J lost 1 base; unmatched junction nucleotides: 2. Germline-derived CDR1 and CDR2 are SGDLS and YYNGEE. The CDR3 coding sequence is TGTGCCAGCAGCGGGGGGACAGGGAACACTGAAGCTTTCTTT. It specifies CASSGGTGNTEAFF.

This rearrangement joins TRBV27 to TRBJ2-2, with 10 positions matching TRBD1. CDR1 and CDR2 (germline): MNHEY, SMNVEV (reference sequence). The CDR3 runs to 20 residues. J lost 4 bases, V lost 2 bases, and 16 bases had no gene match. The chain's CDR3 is CASSLLTGDRGVAGTGELFF. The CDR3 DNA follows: TGTGCCAGCAGTTTACTGACGGGGGACAGGGGAGTCGCAGGCACCGGGGAGCTGTTTTTT.

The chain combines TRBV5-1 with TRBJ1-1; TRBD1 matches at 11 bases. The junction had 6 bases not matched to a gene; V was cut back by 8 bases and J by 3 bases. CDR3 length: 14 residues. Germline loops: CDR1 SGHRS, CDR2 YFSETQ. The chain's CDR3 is CASRTGGSDTEAFF. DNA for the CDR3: TGCGCCAGTAGGACAGGGGGCTCGGACACTGAAGCTTTCTTT.

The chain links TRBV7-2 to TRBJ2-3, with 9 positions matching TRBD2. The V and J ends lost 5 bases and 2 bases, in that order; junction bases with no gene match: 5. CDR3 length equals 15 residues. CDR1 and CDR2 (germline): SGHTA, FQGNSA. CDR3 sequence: CASSPIAGVTDTQYF. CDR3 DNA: TGTGCCAGCAGCCCTATAGCGGGGGTCACAGATACGCAGTATTTT.

The CDR3 sequence is CASSGGQGGPEAFF. CDR3 coding DNA: TGTGCCAGCAGCGGGGGACAGGGGGGCCCTGAAGCTTTCTTT. The rearrangement links TRBV9 to TRBJ1-1, with 11 nucleotides matching TRBD1. The CDR3 sequence is 14 residues long. The germline CDR1 and CDR2 sequences are SGDLS and YYNGEE. The trim removed 3 bases at V and 6 bases at J, leaving 4 bases unmatched. The variable domain in full, completed from reference TRBV9 and TRBJ1-1, reads DSGVTQTPKHLITATGQRVTLRCSPRSGDLSVYWYQQSLDQGLQFLIQYYNGEERAKGNILERFSAQQFPDLHSELNLSSLELGDSALYFCASSGGQGGPEAFFGQGTRLTVV.

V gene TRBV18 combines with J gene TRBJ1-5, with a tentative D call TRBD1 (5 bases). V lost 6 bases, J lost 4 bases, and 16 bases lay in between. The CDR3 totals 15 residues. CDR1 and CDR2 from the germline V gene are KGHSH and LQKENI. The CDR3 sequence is CASSLEAGYNQPQHF. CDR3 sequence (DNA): TGTGCCAGCTCCCTTGAAGCAGGGTATAATCAGCCCCAGCATTTT.

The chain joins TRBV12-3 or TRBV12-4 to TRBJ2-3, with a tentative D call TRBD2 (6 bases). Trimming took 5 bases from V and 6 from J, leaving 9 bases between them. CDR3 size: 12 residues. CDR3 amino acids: CASSAGSDTQYF. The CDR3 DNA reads TGTGCCAGCAGTGCGGGGTCCGATACGCAGTATTTT.

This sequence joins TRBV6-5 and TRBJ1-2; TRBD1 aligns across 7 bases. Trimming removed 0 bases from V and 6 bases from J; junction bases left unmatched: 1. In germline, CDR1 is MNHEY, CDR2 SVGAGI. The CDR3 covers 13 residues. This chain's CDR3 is CASSYSTGNGYTF. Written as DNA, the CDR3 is TGTGCCAGCAGTTACTCGACAGGGAATGGCTACACCTTC.

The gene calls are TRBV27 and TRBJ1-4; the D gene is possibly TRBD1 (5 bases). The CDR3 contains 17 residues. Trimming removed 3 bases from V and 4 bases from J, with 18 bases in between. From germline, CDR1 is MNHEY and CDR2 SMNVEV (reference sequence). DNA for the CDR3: TGTGCCAGCAGTTTGGGGGGACGCCTTATGGTTAATGAAAAACTGTTTTTT. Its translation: CASSLGGRLMVNEKLFF.

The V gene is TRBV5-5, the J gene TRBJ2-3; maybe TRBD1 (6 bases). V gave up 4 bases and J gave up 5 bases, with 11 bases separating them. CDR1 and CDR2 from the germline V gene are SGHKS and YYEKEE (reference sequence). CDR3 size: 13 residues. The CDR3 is CASSKQGEDTQYF. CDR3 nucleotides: TGTGCCAGCAGCAAACAGGGAGAAGATACGCAGTATTTT.

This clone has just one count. CDR3 in DNA: TGTGCCAGCAGTTGGATGGGACAGGGCTACGAGCAGTACTTC. It is translated as CASSWMGQGYEQYF. V usage is TRBV2 and J usage is TRBJ2-7; 9 bases align to TRBD1. CDR3 size: 14 residues. The V and J ends lost 5 bases and 3 bases, in that order; junction bases with no gene match: 5. CDR1 and CDR2 from the germline V gene are SNHLY and FYNNEI.